These 21 T cell receptor beta chains came from one sample sequenced in a study of blood T cell repertoires in COVID-19. Sequenced by immunoSEQ multiplex PCR; TCRdb stores in-frame clones only, minus some. The table has 31,000 or so clones, 90% seen once. The material sequenced was peripheral blood. The source of these receptors is a man aged 55 to 70 with active COVID-19.

This chain links TRBV18 with TRBJ2-7; no clear D. The germline V gene has CDR1 KGHSH and CDR2 LQKENI. The length of the CDR3 is 13 residues. V shed 3 bases and J shed 5 bases, with 11 bases lying between them. The CDR3 is CASSPSSRHEQYF. CDR3 nucleotides: TGTGCCAGCTCACCTAGCAGTCGCCACGAGCAGTACTTC.

In its sample, this clone was seen once. The rearrangement uses TRBV28 and TRBJ2-1; D may be TRBD1 (5 bases). Germline V gives CDR1 MDHEN, CDR2 SYDVKM. Trimming cost V 2 bases and J 0 bases, with 17 bases left between them. The CDR3 contains 18 residues. The CDR3 coding sequence is TGTGCCAGCAGTTTAGGGCTAGGGCAGGGCCCCTCCTACAATGAGCAGTTCTTC. Its translation: CASSLGLGQGPSYNEQFF.

The chain links TRBV3-1 (or the pseudogene TRBV3-2) to TRBJ1-6; tentative D call: TRBD1 (5 bases). Trimming took off 1 base at V and 7 bases at J, with 17 bases between the two ends. CDR1 LGHDT and CDR2 YNNKEL come from the germline V gene (reference sequence). The CDR3 has 17 amino acids. The CDR3 DNA reads as TGTGCCAGCAGCCAAGGGGCTTGGGGCGATGGGAATTCACCCCTCCACTTT. The encoded protein is CASSQGAWGDGNSPLHF.

The chain recombines TRBV18 with TRBJ2-5; TRBD2 matches at 9 bases. In germline, CDR1 is KGHSH, CDR2 LQKENI. This CDR3 has 16 amino acids. The V and J ends lost 4 bases and 5 bases, in that order; junction bases with no gene match: 11. DNA of the CDR3: TGTGCCAGCTCACGCGCGGCGGGGGGGCCGGAGGAGACCCAGTACTTC. Translating it yields CASSRAAGGPEETQYF.

J is TRBJ2-5 and V is TRBV5-4; 15 bases line up with TRBD2. Germline V gene lookup returns CDR1 SGHNT and CDR2 YYREEE (reference sequence). The CDR3 extends over 16 amino acids. V shed 3 bases and J 4 bases; nucleotides not matched to a gene: 4. CDR3 DNA sequence: TGTGCCAGCAGCTCCGGACTAGCGGGGGGGGGAGAGACCCAGTACTTC. This encodes CASSSGLAGGGETQYF. Full variable domain (outside the CDR3, taken from reference TRBV5-4 and TRBJ2-5): ETGVTQSPTHLIKTRGQQVTLRCSSQSGHNTVSWYQQALGQGPQFIFQYYREEENGRGNFPPRFSGLQFPNYSSELNVNALELDDSALYLCASSSGLAGGGETQYFGPGTRLLVL.

V and J are TRBV27 and TRBJ2-7; D is perhaps TRBD1 (5 bases). This CDR3 has 14 residues. Germline-derived CDR1 and CDR2 are MNHEY and SMNVEV (reference sequence). V lost 4 bases and J 2 bases, leaving 12 bases between the germline ends. CDR3 sequence (DNA): TGTGCCAGCAGTTCGCAGGGAATTGCCTACGAGCAGTACTTC. Translation gives CASSSQGIAYEQYF.

This chain joins TRBV28 and TRBJ2-7, with TRBD1 matching 8 bases. This CDR3 spans 16 amino acids. The germline V gene encodes CDR1 MDHEN and CDR2 SYDVKM. V dropped 6 bases and J dropped 5; count of bases not matched to a gene: 15. The CDR3 protein is CASSTLRDRRPHEQYF. The CDR3 DNA reads TGTGCCAGCAGCACTCTCCGGGACAGGCGGCCCCACGAGCAGTACTTC. Variable domain in full (rest from reference TRBV28 and TRBJ2-7): DVKVTQSSRYLVKRTGEKVFLECVQDMDHENMFWYRQDPGLGLRLIYFSYDVKMKEKGDIPEGYSVSREKKERFSLILESASTNQTSMYLCASSTLRDRRPHEQYFGPGTRLTVT.

The chain joins TRBV19 to TRBJ2-1, with TRBD1 as a possible D gene (6 bases). This CDR3 has 15 residues. Germline-derived CDR1 and CDR2 are LNHDA and SQIVND (reference sequence). V lost 4 bases and J 4 bases, leaving 14 bases between the germline ends. The chain's CDR3 is CASSTGTPLYNEQFF. The CDR3 coding sequence is TGTGCCAGTAGTACCGGGACACCTCTGTACAATGAGCAGTTCTTC.

This clone was picked up one time. J is TRBJ2-1 and V is TRBV7-9; D is unresolved. V was trimmed by 3 bases and J by 9 bases, leaving 15 bases between them. The CDR3 has 14 amino acids. Germline lookup yields CDR1 SEHNR and CDR2 FQNEAQ (reference sequence). CDR3 sequence reads: CASSFLNGPGEQFF. The CDR3 coding sequence is TGTGCCAGCAGCTTCCTCAATGGGCCCGGTGAGCAGTTCTTC.

The V and J genes are TRBV7-4 and TRBJ2-3, with D possibly TRBD1 on 6 matching bases. The germline CDR1 and CDR2 sequences are SGHVT and SQSDAQ. Trimming shortened V by 6 bases and J by 2 bases, and 15 bases separated the two germline ends. The CDR3 runs to 15 residues. The CDR3 DNA sequence: TGTGCCAGCAGTCACCGGGACAAGAACACAGATACGCAGTATTTT. This translates into CASSHRDKNTDTQYF.

The chain carries TRBV5-1 and TRBJ2-3; unclear D gene. This CDR3 is built from 12 residues. V lost 1 base, J lost 4 bases, and 4 bases lay in between. From germline, CDR1 is SGHRS and CDR2 YFSETQ. The CDR3 coding sequence is TGCGCCAGCAGCTTGTCTGCAGATACGCAGTATTTT. Its protein is CASSLSADTQYF.

The gene calls are TRBV9 and TRBJ1-1; 9 bases map to TRBD1. The CDR3 loop spans 14 amino acids. Germline V gene lookup returns CDR1 SGDLS and CDR2 YYNGEE. V lost 3 bases, J lost 2 bases, and 2 bases stayed unmatched. CDR3: CASSAQGANTEAFF. The CDR3 nucleotides read TGTGCCAGCAGCGCACAGGGGGCTAACACTGAAGCTTTCTTT. The whole variable domain, remainder taken from reference TRBV9 and TRBJ1-1, is DSGVTQTPKHLITATGQRVTLRCSPRSGDLSVYWYQQSLDQGLQFLIQYYNGEERAKGNILERFSAQQFPDLHSELNLSSLELGDSALYFCASSAQGANTEAFFGQGTRLTVV.

The V gene is TRBV29-1, the J gene TRBJ2-3; TRBD1 agrees at 8 bases. V was pared by 1 base and J by 6 bases, with 12 bases of the junction left unmatched. The CDR3 spans 16 residues. CDR1 and CDR2 from the germline V gene are SQVTM and ANQGSEA. CDR3: CSVEGRPQGAGDTQYF. In DNA form, the CDR3 reads TGCAGCGTTGAAGGCCGTCCGCAGGGGGCTGGGGATACGCAGTATTTT.

The chain couples TRBV2 to TRBJ2-5; D gene unclear. V was pared by 10 bases and J by 5 bases, with 11 bases between. Germline assignment: CDR1 SNHLY and CDR2 FYNNEI. The CDR3 spans 11 residues. The chain's CDR3 is CATSPSETQYF. The CDR3 bases are TGTGCCACGAGCCCCTCGGAGACCCAGTACTTC.

Only one count was recorded for this clone. V gene TRBV5-1 combines with J gene TRBJ1-6, with D perhaps TRBD1 (5 bases). V lost 5 bases and J 10 bases, leaving 13 bases between the germline ends. The length of the CDR3 is 13 residues. In germline, CDR1 is SGHRS, CDR2 YFSETQ. CDR3 sequence: CASSRGGVSPLHF. Here the CDR3 DNA reads TGCGCCAGCAGTCGGGGGGGAGTATCACCCCTCCACTTT.

The CDR3 nucleotides are TGTGCCAGCAGCTTAGGGGGGACACCCACAGATACGCAGTATTTT. This translates into CASSLGGTPTDTQYF. V gene TRBV7-7 combines with J gene TRBJ2-3; perhaps TRBD1 as D (6 bases). This CDR3 is 15 amino acids long. V gave up 1 base and J gave up 2 bases, with 10 bases separating them. Germline V gene data show CDR1 as SSHAT and CDR2 as FNYEAQ (reference sequence).

The rearrangement links TRBV28 to TRBJ1-2; 7 nucleotides align to TRBD1. The V and J ends lost 5 bases and 8 bases, in that order; junction bases with no gene match: 2. The CDR3 spans 11 residues. Germline values: CDR1 MDHEN, CDR2 SYDVKM. CDR3 nucleotides: TGTGCCAGCAGTCCAGGGGGAGGCTACACCTTC. Amino acids: CASSPGGGYTF.

The table lists this clone with a count of one. The rearrangement joins TRBV5-6 to TRBJ1-2, with unresolved D. V dropped 0 bases and J dropped 8 bases, with 17 bases sitting between them. This CDR3 is built from 15 residues. Germline CDR1 SGHDT, CDR2 YYEEEE. CDR3 region: CASSLAVEGRWGYTF. The DNA of the CDR3 is TGTGCCAGCAGCTTGGCCGTGGAGGGTCGGTGGGGCTACACCTTC.

The chain has TRBV19 and TRBJ1-2; no clear D gene. Trimming shortened V by 5 bases and J by 0 bases, and 10 bases separated the two germline ends. CDR3 size: 14 residues. Germline V gene data show CDR1 as LNHDA and CDR2 as SQIVND (reference sequence). The DNA for the CDR3 is TGTGCCAGTAGTTTGTCAGACACTAACTATGGCTACACCTTC. Its protein is CASSLSDTNYGYTF.

This chain links TRBV10-3 with TRBJ2-7; 7 positions match TRBD1. The ends lost 5 bases at V and 3 bases at J; junction bases unmatched: 10. Germline V lookup: CDR1 ENHRY, CDR2 SYGVKD. The CDR3 runs to 15 residues. CDR3 residues: CAISTPEGQNYEQYF. The CDR3 DNA is TGTGCCATCAGTACCCCCGAGGGACAGAACTACGAGCAGTACTTC.

This chain uses TRBV3-1 (or the pseudogene TRBV3-2) with TRBJ2-2; tentatively, D is TRBD2 (6 bases). The V end lost 0 bases, the J end lost 1 base, and 12 bases lay between the germline ends. CDR3 length: 17 amino acids. CDR1 LGHDT and CDR2 YNNKEL come from the germline V gene (reference sequence). The CDR3 here is CASSQELWRGNTGELFF. DNA for the CDR3: TGTGCCAGCAGCCAAGAGCTTTGGCGGGGGAACACCGGGGAGCTGTTTTTT.